This T cell receptor (beta chain) was found in a study of control samples from healthy donors and cancer patients (dated by TCRdb to about 2020). The library was produced with the immunoSEQ multiplex PCR assay. TCRdb carries this immuneACCESS record with in-frame sequences only. Its versions omit some clonotypes, under half of them owing to an unresolved V gene in the studies checked, with the rest unexplained. The sample records more than 70,000 clones, approximately 89% of which are singletons. The leading ten clones occupy about 19% of the sample. The CDR1 and CDR2 encoded by the germline V gene (reference sequence) are SGHNT and YYREEE. Trimming costs V 2 bases and J 1 base, and their ends lie 9 bases apart. The CDR3 numbers 14 residues from cysteine through phenylalanine. Only the CDR3 region is kept as DNA, spanning 42 bases read in frame from base 1. The sample holds a few counts of this clone. What antigen it recognizes has not been identified. No much larger clone exists at a distance of one base, and base qualities are not known.

This TCR was recovered from a man in his sixties with lung cancer. The sequencing input was PBMCs. Recombination connected TRBV5-4 to TRBJ2-5; no D gene call is confident. The nucleotides are TGTGCCAGCAGCTTCGACCCCACCCAAGAGACCCAGTACTTC. This encodes CASSFDPTQETQYF.